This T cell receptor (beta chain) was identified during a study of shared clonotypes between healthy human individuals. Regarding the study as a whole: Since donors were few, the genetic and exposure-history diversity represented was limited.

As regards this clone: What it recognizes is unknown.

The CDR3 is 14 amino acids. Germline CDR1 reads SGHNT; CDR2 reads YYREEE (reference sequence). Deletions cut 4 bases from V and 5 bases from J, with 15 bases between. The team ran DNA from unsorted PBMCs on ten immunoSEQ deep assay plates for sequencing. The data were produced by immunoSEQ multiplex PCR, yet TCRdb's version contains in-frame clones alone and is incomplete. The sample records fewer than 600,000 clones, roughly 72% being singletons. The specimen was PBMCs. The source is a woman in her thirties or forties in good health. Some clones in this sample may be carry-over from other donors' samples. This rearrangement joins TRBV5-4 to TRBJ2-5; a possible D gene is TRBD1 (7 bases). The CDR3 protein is CASSQAGGWETQYF. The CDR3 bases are TGTGCCAGCAGCCAGGCAGGGGGGTGGGAGACCCAGTACTTC.